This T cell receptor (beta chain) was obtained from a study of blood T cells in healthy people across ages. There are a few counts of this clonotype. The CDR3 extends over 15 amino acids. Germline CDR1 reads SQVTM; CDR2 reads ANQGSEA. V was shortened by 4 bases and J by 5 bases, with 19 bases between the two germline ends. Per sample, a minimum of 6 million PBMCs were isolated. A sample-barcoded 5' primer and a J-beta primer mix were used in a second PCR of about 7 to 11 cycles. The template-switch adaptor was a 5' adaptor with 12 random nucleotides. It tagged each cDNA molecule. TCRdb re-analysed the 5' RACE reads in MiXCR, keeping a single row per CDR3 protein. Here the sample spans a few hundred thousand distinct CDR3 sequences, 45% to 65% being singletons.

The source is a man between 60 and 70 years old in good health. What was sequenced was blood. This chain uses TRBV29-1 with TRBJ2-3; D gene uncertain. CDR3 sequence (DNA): TGCAGCGTTGGGCATCCCCGTCGGCCTGGAGATACGCAGTATTTT. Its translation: CSVGHPRRPGDTQYF.